These 6 T cell receptor beta chains share one sample of origin, sequenced in a study of Graves' ophthalmopathy and Graves' hyperthyroidism. Amplified TCR beta CDR3 regions were obtained using RNA transcripts as template. The workflow started with a first-round RT-PCR run with HTBI primers and then moved on to a second-round multiplex PCR. TCRdb reanalysed the multiplex PCR reads using MiXCR and keeps one entry per CDR3 protein. The sample lists 200,000 to 300,000 distinct CDR3 sequences; around 50% were seen once. The sample consisted of peripheral blood. These receptors were taken from an adult man with Graves' ophthalmopathy.

The chain uses TRBV5-1 and TRBJ2-7; D is unclear. CDR1 is SGHRS and CDR2 is YFSETQ in the germline V gene. The CDR3 length is 13 residues. The V and J ends lost 0 bases and 4 bases respectively, with 8 bases between them. For the CDR3, the DNA is TGCGCCAGCAGCTTGGGGACCGATTACGAGCAGTACTTC. Protein product: CASSLGTDYEQYF. Supplemented by reference TRBV5-1 and TRBJ2-7, the full variable domain reads KAGVTQTPRYLIKTRGQQVTLSCSPISGHRSVSWYQQTPGQGLQFLFEYFSETQRNKGNFPGRFSGRQFSNSRSEMNVSTLELGDSALYLCASSLGTDYEQYFGPGTRLTVT.

This clonotype has a single count. The V call is TRBV7-9, the J call TRBJ2-2; D might be TRBD1 (7 bases). V was pared by 4 bases and J by 4 bases, with 25 bases between. The germline CDR1 and CDR2 sequences are SEHNR and FQNEAQ (reference sequence). This CDR3 is built from 19 residues. For the CDR3, the DNA is TGTGCCAGCAGCTCCCCCGGCGGTCGTCAGGGGGGCCGCACCGGGGAGCTGTTTTTT. Its translation is CASSSPGGRQGGRTGELFF.

This clonotype was observed at least ten times. The chain employs TRBV20-1 and TRBJ1-2, with 11 bases identical to TRBD1. J gave up 8 bases and V 0 bases, and 11 bases lay outside the gene matches. Germline-derived CDR1 and CDR2 are DFQATT and SNEGSKA (reference sequence). This CDR3 has 16 residues. The CDR3 DNA reads TGCAGTGCTAGAGATCTGGGACAGGGGGGATCGAGAGGCTACACCTTC. It yields the protein CSARDLGQGGSRGYTF.

This clonotype appeared once. Sequence at one end of the junction differs from germline and may be a read error. The chain links TRBV15 to TRBJ1-5; D remains unclear. Germline V gives CDR1 LNHNV, CDR2 YYDKDF (reference sequence). The CDR3 consists of 13 residues. The CDR3 here is CATSSDHNQPQRF. The CDR3 coding sequence is TGTGCCACCAGCAGCGACCACAATCAGCCCCAGCGTTTT.

J is TRBJ2-3 and V is TRBV20-1; 7 bases align to TRBD1. The CDR3 totals 14 residues. V gave up 4 bases and J gave up 2 bases; unmatched junction bases: 6. Germline CDR1 and CDR2: DFQATT and SNEGSKA (reference sequence). The CDR3 coding sequence is TGCAGTGCTATCAGGACAGGCTCCACAGATACGCAGTATTTT. Translating gives CSAIRTGSTDTQYF.

This clonotype was picked up a small number of times. The chain combines TRBV20-1 with TRBJ2-6, with D possibly matching TRBD1 (6 bases). Germline V gene sequence: CDR1 DFQATT, CDR2 SNEGSKA (reference sequence). The CDR3 contains 16 residues. V lost 6 bases, J lost 0 bases, and 15 bases lay in between. CDR3 bases: TGCAGTGCGACGGGACAACGGGACTCTGGGGCCAACGTCCTGACTTTC. Residues: CSATGQRDSGANVLTF.